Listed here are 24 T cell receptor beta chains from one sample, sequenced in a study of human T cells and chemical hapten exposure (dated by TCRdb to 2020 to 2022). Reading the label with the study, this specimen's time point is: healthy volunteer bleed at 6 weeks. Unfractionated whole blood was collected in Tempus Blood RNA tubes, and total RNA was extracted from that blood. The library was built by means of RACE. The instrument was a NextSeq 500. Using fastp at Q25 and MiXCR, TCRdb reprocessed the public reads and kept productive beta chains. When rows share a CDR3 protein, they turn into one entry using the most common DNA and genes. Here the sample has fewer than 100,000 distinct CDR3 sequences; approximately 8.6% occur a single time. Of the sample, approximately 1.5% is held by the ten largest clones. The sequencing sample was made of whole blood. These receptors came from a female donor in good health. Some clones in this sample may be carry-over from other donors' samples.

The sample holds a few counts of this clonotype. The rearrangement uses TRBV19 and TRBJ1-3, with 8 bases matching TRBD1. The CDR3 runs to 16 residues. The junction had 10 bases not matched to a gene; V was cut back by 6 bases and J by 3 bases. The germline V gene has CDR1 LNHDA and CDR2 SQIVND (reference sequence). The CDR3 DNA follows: TGTGCCAGTAGCCCGGACAGGGAAGGAATTGGAAACACCATATATTTT. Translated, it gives CASSPDREGIGNTIYF. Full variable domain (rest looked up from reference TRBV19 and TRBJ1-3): DGGITQSPKYLFRKEGQNVTLSCEQNLNHDAMYWYRQDPGQGLRLIYYSQIVNDFQKGDIAEGYSVSREKKESFPLTVTSAQKNPTAFYLCASSPDREGIGNTIYFGEGSWLTVV.

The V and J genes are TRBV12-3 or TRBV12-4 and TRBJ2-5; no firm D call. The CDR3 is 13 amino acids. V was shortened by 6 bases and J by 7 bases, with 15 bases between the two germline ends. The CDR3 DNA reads TGTGCCAGCAGCCAAGGGTCACGGGTGACCCAGTACTTC. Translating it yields CASSQGSRVTQYF.

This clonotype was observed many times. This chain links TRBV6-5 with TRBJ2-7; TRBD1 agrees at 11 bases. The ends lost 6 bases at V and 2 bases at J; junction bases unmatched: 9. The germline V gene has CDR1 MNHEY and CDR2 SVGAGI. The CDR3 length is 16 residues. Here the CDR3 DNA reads TGTGCCAGCAGCCTATCCGGGACAGGGGGAACCTACGAGCAGTACTTC. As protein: CASSLSGTGGTYEQYF.

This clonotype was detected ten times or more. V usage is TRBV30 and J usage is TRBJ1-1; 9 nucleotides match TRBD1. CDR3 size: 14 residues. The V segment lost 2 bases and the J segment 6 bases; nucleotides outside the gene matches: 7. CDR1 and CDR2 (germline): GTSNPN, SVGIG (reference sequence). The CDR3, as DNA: TGTGCCTGGAGTAAGGGGACAGGGTCTTCTGAAGCTTTCTTT. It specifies CAWSKGTGSSEAFF.

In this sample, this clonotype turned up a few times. The DNA for the CDR3 is TGTGCCACCAGCAGAGATTTCGCAGGAGCTTTCTTT. It translates to CATSRDFAGAFF. The chain joins TRBV15 to TRBJ1-1; D uncertain. This CDR3 has 12 residues. The germline gives CDR1 LNHNV, CDR2 YYDKDF (reference sequence). V was trimmed by 0 bases and J by 10 bases, leaving 9 bases between them. Full variable domain (remainder filled in from reference TRBV15 and TRBJ1-1): DAMVIQNPRYQVTQFGKPVTLSCSQTLNHNVMYWYQQKSSQAPKLLFHYYDKDFNNEADTPDNFQSRRPNTSFCFLDIRSPGLGDTAMYLCATSRDFAGAFFGQGTRLTVV.

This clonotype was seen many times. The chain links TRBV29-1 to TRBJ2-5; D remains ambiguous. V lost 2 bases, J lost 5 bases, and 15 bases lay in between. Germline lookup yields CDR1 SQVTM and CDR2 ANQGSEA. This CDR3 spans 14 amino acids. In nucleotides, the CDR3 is TGCAGCGTTGAAAGGGCCATTAGTGGGGAGACCCAGTACTTC. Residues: CSVERAISGETQYF. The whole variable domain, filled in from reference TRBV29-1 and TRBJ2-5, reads SAVISQKPSRDICQRGTSLTIQCQVDSQVTMMFWYRQQPGQSLTLIATANQGSEATYESGFVIDKFPISRPNLTFSTLTVSNMSPEDSSIYLCSVERAISGETQYFGPGTRLLVL.

The CDR3, as DNA: TGTGCCAGCTCACCGAAACAGGGGAATACGGCGGAAAAACTGTTTTTT. Amino acids: CASSPKQGNTAEKLFF. This sequence joins TRBV18 and TRBJ1-4, with 7 bases lining up with TRBD1. Germline V lookup: CDR1 KGHSH, CDR2 LQKENI. This CDR3 is 16 amino acids long. Trimming cost V 3 bases and J 8 bases; bases outside gene matches: 12.

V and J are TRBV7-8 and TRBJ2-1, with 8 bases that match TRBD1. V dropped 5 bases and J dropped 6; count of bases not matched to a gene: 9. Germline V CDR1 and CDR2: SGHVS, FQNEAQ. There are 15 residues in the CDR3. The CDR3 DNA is TGTGCCAGCAGCATTGGACAGGGCTCTACCAATGAGCAGTTCTTC. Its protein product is CASSIGQGSTNEQFF.

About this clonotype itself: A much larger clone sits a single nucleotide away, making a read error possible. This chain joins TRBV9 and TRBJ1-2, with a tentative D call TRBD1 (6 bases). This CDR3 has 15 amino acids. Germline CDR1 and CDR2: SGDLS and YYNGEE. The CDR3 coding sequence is TGTGCCAACAGCCCGGGGACAAGCCCTAACTATGGCTACACCTTC. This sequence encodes CANSPGTSPNYGYTF.

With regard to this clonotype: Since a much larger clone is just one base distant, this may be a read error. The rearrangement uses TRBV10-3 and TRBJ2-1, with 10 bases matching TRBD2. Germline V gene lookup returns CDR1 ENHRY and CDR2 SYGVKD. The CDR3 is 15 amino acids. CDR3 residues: CAVSESSGGYNEQFF. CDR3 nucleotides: TGTGCCGTCAGTGAGTCTAGCGGGGGATACAATGAGCAGTTCTTC.

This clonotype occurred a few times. The DNA for the CDR3 is TGTGCCAGCAGTGATTTCACCTCCAACTATTCACCCCTCCACTTT. Residues: CASSDFTSNYSPLHF. This chain connects TRBV2 to TRBJ1-6; unclear D gene. Germline assignment: CDR1 SNHLY and CDR2 FYNNEI. The CDR3 is 15 amino acids. The V end lost 3 bases, the J end lost 8 bases, and 14 bases lay between the germline ends. Based on the CDR3 plus reference TRBV2 and TRBJ1-6, the full variable domain is EPEVTQTPSHQVTQMGQEVILRCVPISNHLYFYWYRQILGQKVEFLVSFYNNEISEKSEIFDDQFSVERPDGSNFTLKIRSTKLEDSAMYFCASSDFTSNYSPLHFGNGTRLTVT.

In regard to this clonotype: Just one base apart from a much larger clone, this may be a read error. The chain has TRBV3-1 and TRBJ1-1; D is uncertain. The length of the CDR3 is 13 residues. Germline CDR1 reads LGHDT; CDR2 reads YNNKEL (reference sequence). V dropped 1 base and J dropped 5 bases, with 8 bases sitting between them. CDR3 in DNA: TGTGCCAGCAGCCAAGTAATAGCGACTGAAGCTTTCTTT. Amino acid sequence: CASSQVIATEAFF.

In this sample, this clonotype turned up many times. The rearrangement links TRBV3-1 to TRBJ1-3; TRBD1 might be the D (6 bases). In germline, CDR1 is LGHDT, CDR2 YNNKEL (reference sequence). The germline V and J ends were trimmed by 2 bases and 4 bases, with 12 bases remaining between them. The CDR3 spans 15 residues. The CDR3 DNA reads TGTGCCAGCAGCCAAATTCAGGGGAGAGGAAACACCATATATTTT. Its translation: CASSQIQGRGNTIYF.

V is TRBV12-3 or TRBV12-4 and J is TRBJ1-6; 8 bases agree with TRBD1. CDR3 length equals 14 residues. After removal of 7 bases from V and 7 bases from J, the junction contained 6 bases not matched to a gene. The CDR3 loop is CASNGQGPNSPLHF. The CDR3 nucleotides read TGTGCCAGCAACGGACAGGGTCCAAATTCACCCCTCCACTTT.

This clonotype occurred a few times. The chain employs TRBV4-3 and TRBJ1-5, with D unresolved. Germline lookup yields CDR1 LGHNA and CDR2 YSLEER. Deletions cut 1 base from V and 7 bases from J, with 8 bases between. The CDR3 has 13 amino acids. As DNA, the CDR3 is TGCGCCAGCAGCCAAGTAGTTGGGCAGCCCCAGCATTTT. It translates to CASSQVVGQPQHF.

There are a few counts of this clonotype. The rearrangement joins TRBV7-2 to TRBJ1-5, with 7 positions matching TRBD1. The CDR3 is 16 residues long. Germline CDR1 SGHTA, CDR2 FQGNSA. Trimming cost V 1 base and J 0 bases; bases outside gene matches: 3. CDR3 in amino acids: CASSLGTGASNQPQHF. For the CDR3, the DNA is TGTGCCAGCAGCTTAGGCACAGGGGCTAGCAATCAGCCCCAGCATTTT.

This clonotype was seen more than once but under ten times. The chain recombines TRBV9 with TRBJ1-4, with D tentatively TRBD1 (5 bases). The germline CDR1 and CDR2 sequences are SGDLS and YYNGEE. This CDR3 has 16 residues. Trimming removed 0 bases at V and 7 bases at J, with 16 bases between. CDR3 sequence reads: CASSVGGGRKVEKLFF. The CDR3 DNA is TGTGCCAGCAGCGTAGGGGGGGGGAGAAAGGTTGAAAAACTGTTTTTT.

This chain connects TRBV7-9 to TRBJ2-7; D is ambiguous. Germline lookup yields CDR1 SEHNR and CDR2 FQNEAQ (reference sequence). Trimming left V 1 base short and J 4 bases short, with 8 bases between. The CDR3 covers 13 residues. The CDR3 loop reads CASSLGNWYEQYF. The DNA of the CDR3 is TGTGCCAGCAGCTTAGGCAACTGGTACGAGCAGTACTTC.

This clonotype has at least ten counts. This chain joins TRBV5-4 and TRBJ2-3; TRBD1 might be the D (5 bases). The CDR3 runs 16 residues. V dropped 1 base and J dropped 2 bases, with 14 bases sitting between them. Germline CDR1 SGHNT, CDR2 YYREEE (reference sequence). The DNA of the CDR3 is TGTGCCAGCAGCTTGATTCCGGACAAAAACACAGATACGCAGTATTTT. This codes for CASSLIPDKNTDTQYF.

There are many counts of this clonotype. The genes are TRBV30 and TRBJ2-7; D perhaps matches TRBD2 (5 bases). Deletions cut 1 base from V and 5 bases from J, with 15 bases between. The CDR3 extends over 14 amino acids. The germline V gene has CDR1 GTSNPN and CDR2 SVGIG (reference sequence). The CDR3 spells CAWSESPIGNEQYF. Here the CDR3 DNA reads TGTGCCTGGAGTGAGAGCCCCATCGGGAACGAGCAGTACTTC.

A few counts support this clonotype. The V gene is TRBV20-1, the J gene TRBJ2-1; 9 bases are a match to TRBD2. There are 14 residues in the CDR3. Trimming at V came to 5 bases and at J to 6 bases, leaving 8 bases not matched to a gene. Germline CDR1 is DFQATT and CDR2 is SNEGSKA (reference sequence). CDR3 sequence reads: CSACVSGGLNEQFF. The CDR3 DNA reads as TGCAGTGCTTGTGTCAGCGGGGGGCTCAATGAGCAGTTCTTC.

DNA of the CDR3: TGTGCCAGCAGTTATAACCCGGGGGACTATGGCTACACCTTC. Encoded protein: CASSYNPGDYGYTF. V and J are TRBV6-5 and TRBJ1-2, with a possible D match to TRBD1 (5 bases). V was pared by 3 bases and J by 3 bases, with 11 bases between. Germline-derived CDR1 and CDR2 are MNHEY and SVGAGI. There are 14 residues in the CDR3.

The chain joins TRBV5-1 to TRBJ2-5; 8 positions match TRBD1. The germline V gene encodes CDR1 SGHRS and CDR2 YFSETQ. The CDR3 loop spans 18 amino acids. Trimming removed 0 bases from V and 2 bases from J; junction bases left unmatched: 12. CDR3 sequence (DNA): TGCGCCAGCAGCTTGGTTGTGTCACCCAGGACAGGGCAAGAGACCCAGTACTTC. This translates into CASSLVVSPRTGQETQYF.

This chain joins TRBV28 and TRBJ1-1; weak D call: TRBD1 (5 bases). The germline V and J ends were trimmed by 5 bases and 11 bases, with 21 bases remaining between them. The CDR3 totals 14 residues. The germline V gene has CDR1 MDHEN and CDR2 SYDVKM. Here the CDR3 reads CASSTTGRGFEAFF. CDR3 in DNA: TGTGCCAGCAGTACGACTGGGAGGGGCTTCGAGGCTTTCTTT.